Listed below are T cell receptor beta chains from one sample, sequenced in a study of cytomegalovirus exposure and HLA in healthy donors. Profiled with immunoSEQ multiplex PCR; TCRdb holds only in-frame clones, not every one. The sample lists 200,000 to 250,000 clones, over 65% occurring once. The specimen was PBMCs. These receptor sequences come from a woman aged 60-70 years in good health and CMV-seropositive. Each CDR3 is given with its conserved first and last residue. A D gene is named only where the DNA matches it firmly. Clone size is given for some rows only: seen once, a few or many times, or a class if the clone is expanded.

TRBV16	NA	TRBJ2-5	NA	CASSRPLEAGNQETQYF	TGTGCCAGCAGCCGCCCTCTCGAGGCAGGGAACCAAGAGACCCAGTACTTC
TRBV2	few	TRBJ2-5	TRBD1	CASSKLGQGVETQYF	TGTGCCAGCAGTAAATTAGGACAGGGGGTAGAGACCCAGTACTTC
TRBV5-4	once	TRBJ2-5	TRBD2	CASSSGLAGGWETQYF	TGTGCCAGCAGCTCGGGACTAGCGGGGGGTTGGGAGACCCAGTACTTC
TRBV7-2	NA	TRBJ1-1	NA	CASSLFQGFNAEAFF	TGTGCCAGCAGCTTATTCCAGGGGTTCAACGCTGAAGCTTTCTTT
TRBV29-1	few	TRBJ1-2	NA	CSVAGPRGYGYTF	TGCAGCGTCGCCGGGCCAAGAGGGTATGGCTACACCTTC
TRBV2	NA	TRBJ2-5	NA	CASTRETGWETQYF	TGTGCCAGCACGAGAGAAACAGGGTGGGAGACCCAGTACTTC
TRBV7-2	NA	TRBJ1-2	NA	CASSRRGARGYTF	TGTGCCAGCAGCCGCCGGGGGGCGCGGGGCTACACCTTC
TRBV1	NA	TRBJ1-3	NA	CTSSQETAEYSGNTIYF	TGCACCAGCAGCCAAGAGACAGCCGAATACTCTGGAAACACCATATATTTT
TRBV5-6	once	TRBJ2-1	TRBD2	CASSVPGLGFDEQFF	TGTGCCAGCAGCGTCCCGGGACTAGGTTTTGATGAGCAGTTCTTC
TRBV6-7	NA	TRBJ2-3	NA	CASSYSKGGPRGQCTDTQYF	TGTGCCAGCAGTTACTCGAAGGGTGGGCCGCGAGGACAGTGCACAGATACGCAGTATTTT
TRBV14	NA	TRBJ2-6	NA	CASSPRTVSSGANVLTF	TGTGCCAGCAGCCCACGGACTGTAAGCTCTGGGGCCAACGTCCTGACTTTC
TRBV19	NA	TRBJ1-1	NA	CASSYRLDTEAFF	TGTGCCAGTAGTTATAGACTCGACACTGAAGCTTTCTTT
TRBV29-1	NA	TRBJ1-1	NA	CSIDGGRDTEAFF	TGCAGCATTGACGGGGGTCGGGACACTGAAGCTTTCTTT
TRBV10-1	NA	TRBJ2-1	NA	CASSDEQPYNEQFF	TGCGCCAGCAGTGACGAACAGCCCTACAATGAGCAGTTCTTC
TRBV30	NA	TRBJ1-1	NA	CAWSQVVTEAFF	TGTGCCTGGAGTCAGGTCGTCACTGAAGCTTTCTTT
TRBV28	NA	TRBJ2-1	NA	CASTLGTPRQYGQFF	TGTGCCAGCACCCTCGGGACTCCCCGCCAATATGGGCAGTTCTTC
TRBV7-9	once	TRBJ1-1	NA	CASSSSRARGNTEAFF	TGTGCCAGCAGCTCTAGTAGGGCCCGGGGGAACACTGAAGCTTTCTTT
TRBV6-1	NA	TRBJ2-7	TRBD1	CASRTGFYEQYF	TGTGCCAGCAGGACAGGGTTCTACGAGCAGTACTTC
TRBV30	NA	TRBJ2-3	NA	CAWSALRHTSTDTQYF	TGTGCCTGGAGTGCCCTCAGACATACTAGCACAGATACGCAGTATTTT
TRBV6-1	NA	TRBJ2-1	TRBD2	CASSGSSGSSYNEQFF	TGTGCCAGCAGTGGGTCTAGCGGGAGCTCCTACAATGAGCAGTTCTTC
TRBV29-1	NA	TRBJ1-1	TRBD1	CSVEAGGNTEAFF	TGCAGCGTTGAAGCAGGGGGAAACACTGAAGCTTTCTTT
TRBV2	NA	TRBJ1-2	TRBD1	CASSEIAQGAGYTF	TGTGCCAGCAGTGAAATTGCACAGGGGGCAGGTTACACCTTC
TRBV25-1	NA	TRBJ2-6	NA	CASGGASSWANVLTF	TGTGCCAGCGGGGGGGCTTCCTCTTGGGCCAACGTCCTGACTTTC
TRBV11-2	NA	TRBJ1-2	NA	CASSLDLSYGYTF	TGTGCCAGCAGCTTAGATCTCAGTTATGGCTACACCTTC
TRBV6-5	NA	TRBJ1-2	NA	CASSYGKGRGYGYTF	TGTGCCAGCAGTTACGGTAAAGGGCGGGGATATGGCTACACCTTC
TRBV7-2	NA	TRBJ1-2	TRBD1	CASSSGTGWGYTF	TGTGCCAGCAGCTCGGGGACAGGCTGGGGCTACACCTTT
TRBV5-4	NA	TRBJ2-7	TRBD1	CASSLKGQTYEQYF	TGTGCCAGCAGCTTAAAGGGACAGACCTACGAGCAGTACTTC
TRBV7-8	few	TRBJ2-5	TRBD2	CASSLRTSGSGEKTQYF	TGTGCCAGCAGCTTACGTACTAGCGGGAGCGGGGAGAAGACCCAGTACTTC
TRBV7-8	NA	TRBJ2-1	TRBD1	CASSSTGGLYNEQFF	TGTGCCAGCAGCTCGACAGGGGGTCTTTACAATGAGCAGTTCTTC
TRBV7-3	NA	TRBJ2-3	NA	CASSLTRGSTDTQYF	TGTGCCAGCAGCTTAACCAGGGGCAGCACAGATACGCAGTATTTT